The 6 T cell receptor beta chains listed next were all sequenced from one sample in a study of identical twins. MiXCR, applied by TCRdb to the 5' RACE reads, yields one record per CDR3 protein. The sample lists hundreds of thousands of distinct CDR3 sequences, 15% to 20% occurring once. This sample was also put to use in a study of T cells expressing NK-cell markers.

Sequenced input: PBMCs. Every receptor here comes from a woman aged 18-29 years in good health.

The CDR3 DNA sequence: TGTGCCAGCAGTTTCCAGGCTCCCGGGGAGCTGTTTTTT. Encoded protein: CASSFQAPGELFF. V usage is TRBV6-5 and J usage is TRBJ2-2; D ambiguous. In germline, CDR1 is MNHEY, CDR2 SVGAGI. Trimming shortened V by 4 bases and J by 6 bases, and 9 bases separated the two germline ends. This CDR3 contains 13 residues.

In this sample, this clonotype turned up once. The rearrangement uses TRBV5-1 and TRBJ2-1, with a weak D call TRBD1 (6 bases). Trimming cost V 2 bases and J 3 bases, with 12 bases left between them. Germline CDR1 reads SGHRS; CDR2 reads YFSETQ. The CDR3 runs to 15 residues. DNA for the CDR3: TGCGCCAGCAGCTTAAATACAGGGAACTACAATGAGCAGTTCTTC. Translated: CASSLNTGNYNEQFF.

There are a few counts of this clonotype. This sequence joins TRBV7-9 and TRBJ2-7; the D gene could be TRBD1 or TRBD2 (5 bases each). The CDR3 loop spans 14 amino acids. The germline V and J ends were trimmed by 3 bases and 4 bases, with 13 bases remaining between them. The germline gives CDR1 SEHNR, CDR2 FQNEAQ (reference sequence). CDR3: CASSLWDQMYEQYF. DNA of the CDR3: TGTGCCAGCAGCTTGTGGGACCAGATGTACGAGCAGTACTTC.

There are a few counts of this clonotype. The chain uses TRBV5-5 and TRBJ2-3; possible D gene TRBD1, 7 bases. The CDR3 loop spans 15 amino acids. The germline V gene encodes CDR1 SGHKS and CDR2 YYEKEE (reference sequence). V dropped 4 bases and J dropped 1 base, with 13 bases sitting between them. CDR3 residues: CASSLTGEGTDTQYF. The CDR3 DNA reads as TGTGCCAGCAGCCTAACAGGGGAGGGCACAGATACGCAGTATTTT.

The rearrangement uses TRBV29-1 and TRBJ2-5; no firm D call. CDR3 length: 11 residues. V was cut by 4 bases and J by 3 bases, with 6 bases left in between. Germline lookup yields CDR1 SQVTM and CDR2 ANQGSEA. Written as DNA, the CDR3 is TGCAGCGTTGCCAGCGAAGAGACCCAGTACTTC. Translated: CSVASEETQYF.

This clonotype came up a few times. The V gene is TRBV10-2, the J gene TRBJ2-1; 9 nucleotides agree with TRBD2. The junction had 6 bases not matched to a gene; V was cut back by 0 bases and J by 6 bases. Germline-derived CDR1 and CDR2 are WSHSY and SAAADI. The CDR3 totals 16 residues. The CDR3 region is CASSESLAGGPNEQFF. The DNA of the CDR3 is TGCGCCAGCAGTGAGTCGCTCGCGGGGGGGCCCAATGAGCAGTTCTTC.